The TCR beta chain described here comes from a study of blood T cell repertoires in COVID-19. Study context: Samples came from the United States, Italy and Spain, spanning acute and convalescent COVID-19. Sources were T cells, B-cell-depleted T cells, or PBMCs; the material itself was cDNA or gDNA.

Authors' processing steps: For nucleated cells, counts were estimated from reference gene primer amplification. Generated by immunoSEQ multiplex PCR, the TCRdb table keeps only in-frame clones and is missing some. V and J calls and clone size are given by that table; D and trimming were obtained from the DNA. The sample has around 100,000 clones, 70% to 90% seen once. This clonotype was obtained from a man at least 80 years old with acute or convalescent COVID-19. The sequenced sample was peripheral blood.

The chain's CDR3 is CASSIPAGGPKNIQYF. The CDR3 nucleotides are TGTGCCAGTAGTATCCCAGCGGGAGGGCCCAAAAACATTCAGTACTTC. The V and J genes are TRBV19 and TRBJ2-4; TRBD2 agrees at 10 bases. This CDR3 contains 16 residues. Germline CDR1 reads LNHDA; CDR2 reads SQIVND (reference sequence). J lost 2 bases, V lost 3 bases, and 4 bases had no gene match.